These T cell receptor beta chains were read from a single sample in a study of cytomegalovirus exposure and HLA in healthy donors. TCRdb's copy holds only in-frame clones and misses some; the assay was immunoSEQ multiplex PCR. Here the sample spans over 200,000 clones, 55% to 75% being singletons. The specimen was PBMCs. Receptors were obtained from a man aged 35-49 years in good health and CMV-seropositive. CDR3s include the opening cysteine and the closing phenylalanine or tryptophan. A D gene is named only where the DNA matches it firmly. Size is stated for part of the rows, as once, few or many counts, or as a class when the clone is expanded.

size,D,J,V,CDR3,DNA
NA,NA,TRBJ1-2,TRBV19,CASQLGGNYGYTF,TGTGCCAGCCAATTAGGGGGAAACTATGGCTACACCTTC
few,TRBD1,TRBJ2-7,TRBV5-1,CASSLASGTEGQLSYEQYF,TGCGCCAGCAGCTTGGCCTCCGGGACAGAAGGTCAGCTATCCTACGAGCAGTACTTC
NA,TRBD1,TRBJ1-5,TRBV5-6,CASSKRQGVNQPQHF,TGTGCCAGCAGCAAAAGACAGGGGGTAAATCAGCCCCAGCATTTT
NA,NA,TRBJ1-4,TRBV6-6,CASSYSGEPDEKLFF,TGTGCCAGCAGTTACTCGGGAGAGCCGGATGAAAAACTGTTTTTT
NA,NA,TRBJ1-5,TRBV5-6,CASSFAGAEQPQHF,TGTGCCAGCAGCTTTGCAGGGGCGGAACAGCCCCAGCATTTT
few,TRBD1,TRBJ1-1,TRBV12-5,CASASRTGVHRTEAFF,TGTGCTAGTGCCTCGAGGACAGGGGTCCATCGGACTGAAGCTTTCTTT
NA,NA,TRBJ2-7,TRBV7-2,CASSPALPGRNPFYYEQYF,TGTGCCAGCAGCCCCGCCCTCCCAGGTCGGAACCCCTTTTACTACGAGCAGTACTTC
NA,NA,TRBJ1-1,TRBV6-1,CASTLNTEAFF,TGTGCCAGCACCCTCAACACTGAAGCTTTCTTT
NA,TRBD2,TRBJ2-1,TRBV5-4,CASSLGGGTSGGEQFF,TGTGCCAGCAGCTTGGGAGGGGGGACTAGCGGTGGTGAGCAGTTCTTC
NA,TRBD1,TRBJ1-2,TRBV7-8,CASSQTGPPYPNYGYTF,TGTGCCAGCAGCCAGACAGGGCCTCCGTACCCTAACTATGGCTACACCTTC
NA,TRBD2,TRBJ2-5,TRBV7-2,CASSLGAGGPRQETQYF,TGTGCCAGCAGCTTAGGGGCGGGGGGGCCTCGTCAAGAGACCCAGTACTTC
NA,NA,TRBJ1-2,TRBV4-1,CASSQGGQGLGYGYTF,TGCGCCAGCAGCCAAGGGGGGCAGGGGCTAGGCTATGGCTACACCTTC
NA,TRBD2,TRBJ2-1,TRBV7-9,CASIKGSGGTTYNEQFF,TGTGCCAGCATAAAAGGGTCGGGGGGGACAACCTACAATGAGCAGTTCTTC
NA,NA,TRBJ2-1,TRBV28,CASSLRDNEQFF,TGTGCCAGCAGTTTGAGGGACAATGAGCAGTTCTTC
NA,NA,TRBJ2-7,TRBV11-2,CASSGGDEQYF,TGTGCCAGCAGTGGCGGCGACGAGCAGTACTTC
NA,NA,TRBJ2-1,TRBV27,CASSLSRGYYNEQFF,TGTGCCAGCAGTTTGAGTAGGGGCTACTACAATGAGCAGTTCTTC
NA,NA,TRBJ2-7,TRBV4-3,CASSQDPHFYEQYF,TGCGCCAGCAGCCAAGATCCCCACTTCTACGAGCAGTACTTC
few,TRBD2,TRBJ2-3,TRBV6-6,CASRTRAGGHTDTQYF,TGTGCCAGCAGAACCAGAGCGGGGGGGCACACAGATACGCAGTATTTT
NA,NA,TRBJ1-1,TRBV4-1,CASSQLEGNTEAFF,TGCGCCAGCAGCCAATTAGAGGGGAACACTGAAGCTTTCTTT
NA,TRBD1,TRBJ2-5,TRBV11-2,CASSPLQGAQETQYF,TGTGCCAGCAGTCCATTACAGGGGGCCCAAGAGACCCAGTACTTC
few,TRBD1,TRBJ2-1,TRBV7-8,CASSLGPGQAYNEQFF,TGTGCCAGCAGCTTAGGACCGGGACAGGCATACAATGAGCAGTTCTTC
few,TRBD2,TRBJ2-3,TRBV28,CASSLAGGLTDTQYF,TGTGCCAGCAGTCTAGCGGGGGGGCTAACAGATACGCAGTATTTT
NA,NA,TRBJ2-1,TRBV2,CASSDDYSNEQFF,TGTGCCAGCAGTGATGACTATTCAAATGAGCAGTTCTTC
few,TRBD1,TRBJ1-1,TRBV7-9,CASSPGTAEAFF,TGTGCCAGCAGCCCCGGGACAGCTGAAGCTTTCTTT
NA,TRBD1,TRBJ1-1,TRBV5-1,CASSVAGTGANTEAFF,TGCGCCAGCAGCGTTGCCGGGACAGGGGCCAACACTGAAGCTTTCTTT
NA,NA,TRBJ1-2,TRBV4-3,CASSHFLGEDGYTF,TGCGCCAGCAGCCACTTCCTAGGGGAGGATGGCTACACCTTC
few,NA,TRBJ2-7,TRBV2,CASSDGGLSYEQYF,TGTGCCAGCAGTGACGGGGGACTGTCCTACGAGCAGTACTTC
few,NA,TRBJ1-1,TRBV6-5,CASSYMGARAFF,TGTGCCAGCAGTTACATGGGGGCGAGGGCTTTCTTT
few,NA,TRBJ1-2,TRBV2,CASLGPALRQGGEYGYTF,TGTGCCAGCTTAGGACCCGCGTTAAGGCAGGGAGGGGAGTATGGCTACACCTTC
NA,NA,TRBJ1-6,TRBV5-3,CARSFKARGIYSPLHF,TGTGCCAGAAGCTTTAAGGCTAGGGGGATCTATTCACCCCTCCACTTT
NA,NA,TRBJ2-3,TRBV5-5,CASSLAVLSPADTQYF,TGTGCCAGCAGCTTGGCCGTCCTCTCCCCCGCAGATACGCAGTATTTT
once,TRBD1,TRBJ2-3,TRBV19,CASSIESTGATDTQYF,TGTGCCAGTAGTATAGAGAGTACAGGGGCCACAGATACGCAGTATTTT
NA,TRBD1,TRBJ2-2,TRBV5-1,CASSPTGGATGELFF,TGCGCCAGCAGCCCGACAGGGGGTGCCACCGGGGAGCTGTTTTTT